The clone carrying this T cell receptor (beta chain) appeared many times. The record originates from a study of human T cells and chemical hapten exposure. Unfractionated whole blood was the source of the extracted total RNA. TCRdb passed the 5' RACE reads through MiXCR, listing each CDR3 protein once. The table records 81,000 or so distinct CDR3 sequences, approximately 7.7% of them present only once. V lost 5 bases and J lost 2, with 12 bases in between. Germline CDR1 and CDR2: SEHNR and FQNEAQ (reference sequence). The CDR3 has 14 amino acids. The chain has TRBV7-9 and TRBJ2-5; tentatively, D is TRBD1 (6 bases). The TCR comes from a male donor in good health. CDR3 in DNA: TGTGCCAGCAGCGCGGACAGTACTCAAGAGACCCAGTACTTC. Its protein product is CASSADSTQETQYF.